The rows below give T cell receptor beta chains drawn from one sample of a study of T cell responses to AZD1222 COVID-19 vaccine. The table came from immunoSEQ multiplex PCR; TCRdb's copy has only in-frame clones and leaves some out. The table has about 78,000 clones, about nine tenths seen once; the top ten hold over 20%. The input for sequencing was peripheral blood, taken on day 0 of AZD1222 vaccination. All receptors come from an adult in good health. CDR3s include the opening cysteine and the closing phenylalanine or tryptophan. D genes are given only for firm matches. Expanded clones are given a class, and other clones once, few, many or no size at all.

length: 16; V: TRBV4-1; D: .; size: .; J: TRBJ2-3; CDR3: CASSSGGRGRTDTQYF; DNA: TGCGCCAGCAGCAGTGGGGGCAGGGGAAGGACAGATACGCAGTATTTT
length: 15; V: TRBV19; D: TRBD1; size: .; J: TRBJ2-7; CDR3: CASSPQDRVTYEQYF; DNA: TGTGCCAGTAGCCCACAGGACAGGGTAACCTACGAGCAGTACTTC
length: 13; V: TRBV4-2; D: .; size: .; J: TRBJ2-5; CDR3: CASSQDRRETQYF; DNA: TGTGCCAGCAGCCAAGATAGAAGAGAGACCCAGTACTTC
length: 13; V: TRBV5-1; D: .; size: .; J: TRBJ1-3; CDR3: CASSRGEGNTIYF; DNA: TGCGCCAGCAGCCGTGGAGAAGGAAACACCATATATTTT
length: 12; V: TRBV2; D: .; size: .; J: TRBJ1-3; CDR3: CASRATGNTIYF; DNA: TGTGCCAGCAGGGCTACTGGAAACACCATATATTTT
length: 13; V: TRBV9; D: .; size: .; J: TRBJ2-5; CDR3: CASSRRLEETQYF; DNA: TGTGCCAGCAGCAGAAGACTAGAAGAGACCCAGTACTTC
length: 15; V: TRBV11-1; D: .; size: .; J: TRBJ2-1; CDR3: CASSLDGSIYNEQFF; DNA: TGTGCCAGCAGCTTAGACGGGAGTATCTACAATGAGCAGTTCTTC
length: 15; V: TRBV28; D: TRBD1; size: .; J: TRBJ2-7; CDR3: CASRKTGVGSGEQYF; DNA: TGTGCCAGCAGAAAGACAGGGGTCGGCTCGGGCGAGCAGTACTTC
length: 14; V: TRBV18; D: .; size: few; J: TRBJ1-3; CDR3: CASSPGQGRNTIYF; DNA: TGTGCCAGCTCACCGGGCCAGGGAAGGAACACCATATATTTT
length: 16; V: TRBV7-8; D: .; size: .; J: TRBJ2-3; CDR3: CASTQGTGEGTDTQYF; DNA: TGTGCCAGCACACAGGGAACGGGAGAAGGCACAGATACGCAGTATTTT
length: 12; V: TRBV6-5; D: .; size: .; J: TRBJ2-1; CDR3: CASGVYYNEQFF; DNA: TGTGCCAGCGGAGTTTACTACAATGAGCAGTTCTTC
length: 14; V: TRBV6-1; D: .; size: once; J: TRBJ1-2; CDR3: CASIEFPETSGYTF; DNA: TGTGCCAGCATTGAATTTCCGGAGACCTCCGGCTACACCTTC
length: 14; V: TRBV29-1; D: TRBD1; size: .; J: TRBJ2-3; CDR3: CSAVDRGDIDTQYF; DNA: TGCAGCGCGGTGGACAGGGGGGATATAGATACGCAGTATTTT
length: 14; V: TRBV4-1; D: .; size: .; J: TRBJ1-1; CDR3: CASSQGGNRAEAFF; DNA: TGCGCCAGCAGCCAAGGGGGGAATAGAGCTGAAGCTTTCTTT
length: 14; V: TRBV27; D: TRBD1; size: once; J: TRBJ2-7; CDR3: CASSKTGEYYEQYF; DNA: TGTGCCAGCAGTAAGACAGGGGAATACTACGAGCAGTACTTC
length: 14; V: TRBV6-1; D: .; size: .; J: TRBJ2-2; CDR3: CASSEESVPGELFF; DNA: TGTGCCAGCAGTGAAGAGTCCGTGCCCGGGGAGCTGTTTTTT
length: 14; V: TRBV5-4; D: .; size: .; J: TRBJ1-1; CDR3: CASSLAGTNTEAFF; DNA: TGTGCCAGCAGCCTTGCGGGTACGAACACTGAAGCTTTCTTT
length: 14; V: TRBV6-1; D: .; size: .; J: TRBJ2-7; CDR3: CASSEALPLSKQYF; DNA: TGTGCCAGCAGTGAAGCCCTTCCGTTGAGCAAGCAGTACTTC
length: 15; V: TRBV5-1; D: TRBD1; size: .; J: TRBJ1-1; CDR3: CASSHVGTGNTEAFF; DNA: TGCGCCAGCAGCCACGTTGGGACAGGGAACACTGAAGCTTTCTTT
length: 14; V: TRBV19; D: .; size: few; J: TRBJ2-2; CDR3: CASKLLGNTGELFF; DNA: TGTGCCAGTAAATTGTTGGGGAACACCGGGGAGCTGTTTTTT
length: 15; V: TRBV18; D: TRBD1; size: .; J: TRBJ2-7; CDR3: CASSPPGGRSYEQYF; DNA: TGTGCCAGCTCACCGCCAGGGGGCCGCTCCTACGAGCAGTACTTC
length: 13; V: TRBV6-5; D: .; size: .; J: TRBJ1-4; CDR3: CATWEEGNEKLFF; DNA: TGTGCCACCTGGGAGGAAGGCAATGAAAAACTGTTTTTT
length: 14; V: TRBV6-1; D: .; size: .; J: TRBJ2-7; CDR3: CASNPGQVEDEQYF; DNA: TGTGCCAGCAACCCGGGTCAGGTCGAAGACGAGCAGTACTTC
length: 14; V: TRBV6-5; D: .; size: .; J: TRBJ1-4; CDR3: CASSKDRSNEKLFF; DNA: TGTGCCAGCAGTAAGGACAGAAGTAATGAAAAACTGTTTTTT
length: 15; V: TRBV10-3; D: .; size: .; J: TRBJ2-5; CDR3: CAISGQSGAVETQYF; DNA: TGTGCCATCAGCGGCCAATCAGGGGCGGTGGAGACCCAGTACTTC
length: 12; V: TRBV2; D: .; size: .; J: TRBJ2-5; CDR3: CASNDLEGTQYF; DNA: TGTGCCAGCAACGATTTGGAGGGGACCCAGTACTTC